A selection of T cell receptor beta chains follows, all from one sample in a study of cytomegalovirus exposure and HLA in healthy donors. Assay used: immunoSEQ multiplex PCR; TCRdb lists only in-frame clones, some missing. Of fewer than 75,000 clones in the sample, approximately 79% were seen once. What was sequenced was PBMCs. These receptors all come from a woman aged 25-40 years in good health and CMV-seronegative. The CDR3 runs from the conserved cysteine through the conserved F or W. A D gene is named only where the DNA matches it firmly. Rows may omit the clone size; those that give it use once, few, many or a size class.

V	J	D	size	CDR3	DNA
TRBV28	TRBJ1-3	.	.	CASSLSFLAAGNTIYF	TGTGCCAGCAGTTTATCCTTCCTGGCCGCCGGAAACACCATATATTTT
TRBV4-1	TRBJ1-5	.	.	CASTQPGLNQPQHF	TGCGCCAGCACCCAGCCGGGTCTCAATCAGCCCCAGCATTTT
TRBV19	TRBJ2-3	TRBD2	.	CASSRGRLAGESDTQYF	TGTGCCAGTAGTAGGGGACGACTAGCGGGGGAATCAGATACGCAGTATTTT
TRBV30	TRBJ2-5	.	.	CAWSDFQETQYF	TGTGCCTGGAGTGACTTTCAAGAGACCCAGTACTTC
TRBV6-1	TRBJ2-7	TRBD1	once	CASSAGTGTPGYEQYF	TGTGCCAGCAGTGCCGGGACAGGGACTCCAGGCTACGAGCAGTACTTC
TRBV4-3	TRBJ2-7	.	.	CASSQDRGSPSYEQYF	TGCGCCAGCAGCCAAGATCGGGGTTCCCCCTCCTACGAGCAGTACTTC
TRBV15	TRBJ1-1	.	.	CATSRRKDTEAFF	TGTGCCACCAGCAGGAGGAAGGACACTGAAGCTTTCTTT
TRBV27	TRBJ2-1	TRBD2	.	CASSLRLAGDTYNEQFF	TGTGCCAGCAGTTTAAGGTTAGCGGGAGACACCTACAATGAGCAGTTCTTC
TRBV30	TRBJ1-2	TRBD1	.	CASGQGVYGYTF	TGTGCCTCCGGACAGGGAGTCTATGGCTACACCTTC
TRBV29-1	TRBJ1-1	.	.	CSVEDLVWGGNTEAFF	TGCAGCGTTGAAGATTTGGTTTGGGGGGGAAACACTGAAGCTTTCTTT
TRBV6-5	TRBJ2-3	TRBD1	few	CATQRDRVTDTQYF	TGTGCCACCCAACGGGACAGGGTCACAGATACGCAGTATTTT
TRBV6-5	TRBJ1-1	.	.	CASVQGTEAFF	TGTGCCAGCGTTCAGGGAACTGAAGCTTTCTTT
TRBV19	TRBJ1-2	TRBD1	.	CASSIDQDRGGYTF	TGTGCCAGTAGTATAGATCAGGACAGGGGCGGCTACACCTTC
TRBV5-1	TRBJ2-1	TRBD2	once	CASSLVPSGRGPPPEQFF	TGCGCCAGCAGCTTGGTTCCTAGCGGGAGAGGCCCGCCCCCTGAGCAGTTCTTC
TRBV30	TRBJ2-3	TRBD2	.	CAWTPIAGGPPSTDTQYF	TGTGCCTGGACTCCTATAGCGGGAGGCCCCCCTAGCACAGATACGCAGTATTTT
TRBV19	TRBJ1-4	.	few	CASSPTGGNEKLFF	TGTGCCAGTAGCCCGACAGGCGGCAATGAAAAACTGTTTTTT
TRBV7-9	TRBJ1-1	.	once	CASSLPPQRPGHMNTEAFF	TGTGCCAGCAGCTTACCCCCGCAACGTCCGGGACATATGAACACTGAAGCTTTCTTT
TRBV18	TRBJ1-6	TRBD1	few	CASSPQGQGGSPLHF	TGTGCCAGCTCACCACAGGGACAGGGTGGATCACCCCTCCACTTT
TRBV5-1	TRBJ1-2	TRBD1	.	CASSLAEGQGGRGYTF	TGCGCCAGCAGCTTGGCCGAGGGACAGGGAGGACGTGGCTACACCTTC
TRBV5-1	TRBJ2-1	TRBD1	few	CASSFYRDRGFDNEQFF	TGCGCCAGCAGCTTTTACCGGGACAGGGGGTTTGACAATGAGCAGTTCTTC
TRBV9	TRBJ2-2	TRBD2	.	CASSVSGGAYTGELFF	TGTGCCAGCAGCGTTAGCGGGGGGGCCTACACCGGGGAGCTGTTTTTT
TRBV5-1	TRBJ2-3	TRBD2	once	CASSLGLAGPGTDTQYF	TGCGCCAGCAGCTTGGGACTAGCGGGCCCGGGGACAGATACGCAGTATTTT
TRBV19	TRBJ2-5	.	once	CASSITGSGVETQYF	TGTGCCAGTAGTATCACGGGATCCGGGGTGGAGACCCAGTACTTC
TRBV7-9	TRBJ2-7	TRBD1	few	CASSPTGLSYEQYF	TGTGCCAGCAGCCCGACAGGGCTCTCCTACGAGCAGTACTTC
TRBV2	TRBJ2-1	TRBD1	few	CASSHRGSYNEQFF	TGTGCCAGCTCTCACAGGGGGTCGTACAATGAGCAGTTCTTC
TRBV7-2	TRBJ2-7	TRBD1	.	CASSWTGDYEQYF	TGTGCCAGCAGCTGGACAGGCGACTACGAGCAGTACTTC
TRBV7-2	TRBJ2-2	TRBD2	.	CASSRSGSGAGELFF	TGTGCCAGCAGCCGTAGCGGGAGCGGCGCCGGGGAGCTGTTTTTT
TRBV4-2	TRBJ2-6	.	.	CASARAGANVLTF	TGTGCCAGCGCGCGGGCTGGGGCCAACGTCCTGACTTTC
TRBV6-4	TRBJ2-1	.	.	CASSATSSYNEQFF	TGTGCCAGCAGTGCCACTAGCTCCTACAATGAGCAGTTCTTC
TRBV6-1	TRBJ1-3	.	.	CASSDRYSGNTIYF	TGTGCCAGCAGTGACCGTTACTCTGGAAACACCATATATTTT
TRBV30	TRBJ1-3	.	.	CACLGEGGLNTIYF	TGTGCCTGTCTGGGGGAGGGAGGACTAAACACCATATATTTT
TRBV11-3	TRBJ1-5	.	.	CASSAGTEGEDQPQHF	TGTGCCAGCAGCGCTGGGACGGAGGGCGAAGATCAGCCCCAGCATTTT
TRBV30	TRBJ1-1	.	.	CAWSPGPNTEAFF	TGTGCCTGGAGTCCAGGGCCCAACACTGAAGCTTTCTTT
TRBV30	TRBJ1-2	.	.	CAWVTADGGGYTF	TGTGCCTGGGTTACGGCAGACGGGGGTGGCTACACCTTC
TRBV18	TRBJ2-3	.	.	CASSPTGADTQYF	TGTGCCAGCTCACCAACGGGGGCAGATACGCAGTATTTT
TRBV7-2	TRBJ1-2	TRBD1	.	CASSFNRGDYGYTF	TGTGCCAGCAGCTTTAACAGGGGGGACTATGGCTACACCTTC
TRBV19	TRBJ1-1	.	.	CASSNSGNTEAFF	TGTGCCAGTAGTAACTCGGGGAACACTGAAGCTTTCTTT
TRBV15	TRBJ2-3	TRBD2	.	CATLSSRGGYTDTQYF	TGTGCCACTCTTTCTTCGCGGGGGGGGTACACAGATACGCAGTATTTT
TRBV30	TRBJ2-3	.	.	CAWSRLLDTQYF	TGTGCCTGGAGTCGTCTATTAGATACGCAGTATTTT
TRBV7-7	TRBJ2-1	TRBD2	.	CASSSGTSNNEQFF	TGTGCTAGCAGCTCCGGGACTAGCAATAATGAGCAGTTCTTC
TRBV2	TRBJ2-5	.	.	CASSADQQETQYF	TGTGCCAGCAGTGCAGATCAGCAAGAGACCCAGTACTTC
TRBV29-1	TRBJ1-1	TRBD1	.	CSVGWTGRFTEAFF	TGCAGCGTTGGATGGACAGGGAGGTTCACTGAAGCTTTCTTT
TRBV28	TRBJ2-2	TRBD1	.	CASSPGWGQGTGELFF	TGTGCCAGCAGCCCGGGGTGGGGACAGGGAACCGGGGAGCTGTTTTTT
TRBV7-9	TRBJ1-3	TRBD1	.	CASSFPRTGAKKAGNTIYF	TGTGCCAGCAGCTTCCCCCGCACAGGGGCCAAGAAGGCTGGAAACACCATATATTTT
TRBV7-9	TRBJ1-1	.	.	CASSLESGMNTEAFF	TGTGCCAGCAGCTTAGAATCAGGGATGAACACTGAAGCTTTCTTT
TRBV15	TRBJ1-6	.	few	CATSRVRTEDSPLHF	TGTGCCACCAGCAGAGTAAGGACAGAGGATTCACCCCTCCACTTT
TRBV10-3	TRBJ1-4	TRBD1	.	CAISDTGEKEKLFF	TGTGCCATCAGTGATACAGGGGAGAAAGAAAAACTGTTTTTT
TRBV7-2	TRBJ2-3	TRBD2	.	CASSLVLGGYTDTQYF	TGTGCCAGCAGCTTAGTTTTGGGGGGGTACACGGATACGCAGTATTTT
TRBV19	TRBJ2-3	TRBD1	.	CASSILGTGADTQYF	TGTGCCAGTAGTATACTGGGAACAGGGGCAGATACGCAGTATTTT